Listed below are T cell receptor beta chains from one sample, sequenced in a study of cytomegalovirus exposure and HLA in healthy donors. Sequencing used immunoSEQ multiplex PCR; TCRdb keeps in-frame clones, though not all of them. The sample includes 200,000 or so clones, approximately 84% seen only once; the top ten take 3.8%. Material: PBMCs. The receptors shown here come from a man in his fifties or sixties in good health and CMV-seronegative. Both conserved end residues are part of each CDR3. D genes are given only for firm matches. Size values are once, few and many counts, or a class for expanded clones, and some rows have none.

j_call clone_size v_call d_call cdr3_nt cdr3_aa
TRBJ2-5 - TRBV12-5 TRBD2 TGTGCTAGTGGTTCCCGGGGGGGGTTACTCCAAGAGACCCAGTACTTC CASGSRGGLLQETQYF
TRBJ1-2 few TRBV6-5 - TGTGCCAGCAGTTACGGACTGTACTATGGCTACACCTTC CASSYGLYYGYTF
TRBJ1-6 - TRBV5-3 TRBD1 TGTGCCAGCGAACGGGACGGGGACAGCTCCTATAATTCACCCCTCCACTTT CASERDGDSSYNSPLHF
TRBJ1-5 - TRBV15 - TGTGCCACCAGCAGAAAAGGGCTGGAGGTGGAGGATCAGCCCCAGCATTTT CATSRKGLEVEDQPQHF
TRBJ2-2 - TRBV19 - TGTGCCAGTAGTATATCCAGGACTAACACCGGGGAGCTGTTTTTT CASSISRTNTGELFF
TRBJ2-1 - TRBV7-8 TRBD2 TGTGCCAGCAGCCTAACTAGCGGGGGGTACAATGAGCAGTTCTTC CASSLTSGGYNEQFF
TRBJ2-7 - TRBV19 TRBD1 TGTGCCAGTAGTATAGGGGACAGGGGGTCCTACGAGCAGTACTTC CASSIGDRGSYEQYF
TRBJ1-3 once TRBV5-1 - TGCGCCAGCAGAGAGGGAGCCTCTGGAAACACCATATATTTT CASREGASGNTIYF
TRBJ1-5 - TRBV4-1 - TGCGCCAGCAGCCAAGGGAAGGGTGGCGGGATGCCCCAGCATTTT CASSQGKGGGMPQHF
TRBJ2-3 - TRBV4-1 - TGCGCCATCTCAGGGATGGCCGGTGATACGCAGTATTTT CAISGMAGDTQYF
TRBJ2-3 - TRBV4-1 TRBD2 TGCGCCAGCAGCCAAGACCTAGCGGGGGACATTCGGTATTTT CASSQDLAGDIRYF
TRBJ2-2 - TRBV11-2 - TGTGCCAGCAGAATCGCGGGGTGGAACACCGGGGAGCTGTTTTTT CASRIAGWNTGELFF
TRBJ1-3 - TRBV4-3 - TGCGCCAGCAGCCTGGAACAGGTAGACTCTGGAAACACCATATATTTT CASSLEQVDSGNTIYF
TRBJ1-1 - TRBV19 - TGTGCCAGTAGTCAAGCTAGTGAAGCTTTCTTT CASSQASEAFF
TRBJ1-1 - TRBV7-9 - TGTTCCAGCAGCCCCGCAGGGACTGAAGCTTTCTTT CSSSPAGTEAFF
TRBJ2-2 - TRBV19 - TGTGCCAGTAGTATAGATCCCGCAGGGACGAACACCGGGGAGCTGTTTTTT CASSIDPAGTNTGELFF
TRBJ2-7 - TRBV5-5 - TGTGCCAGCAGCTTGGGGCAGGGGATATACTACGAGCAGTACTTC CASSLGQGIYYEQYF
TRBJ1-5 once TRBV6-6 - TGTGCCAGCAGTTTCACAGGACCCCAGCATTTT CASSFTGPQHF
TRBJ2-7 - TRBV13 - TGTGCCAGCAGCTTAGTTCAGGGAAACAACGAGCAGTACTTC CASSLVQGNNEQYF
TRBJ2-7 - TRBV27 TRBD2 TGTGCCAGCAGTTTCTGGCGGGGGTTGGGCGAGCAGTACTTC CASSFWRGLGEQYF
TRBJ2-1 once TRBV9 - TGTGCCAGCAGCGGTACAAATGAGCAGTTCTTC CASSGTNEQFF
TRBJ2-7 - TRBV19 TRBD2 TGTGCCAGTAGTATAGAGGCGGGGGGCTCCTACGAGCAGTACTTC CASSIEAGGSYEQYF
TRBJ1-2 - TRBV6-5 - TGTGCCAGCAGTAATACAGGATACTATGGCTACACCTTC CASSNTGYYGYTF
TRBJ1-2 - TRBV29-1 - TGCAGCGTTGAGGCAGGCCTTGGGTATGGCTACACCTTC CSVEAGLGYGYTF
TRBJ2-7 - TRBV19 - TGTGCCAGTAGTATAGGAGGGAGCTCCTACGAGCAGTACTTC CASSIGGSSYEQYF
TRBJ1-2 - TRBV5-4 TRBD1 TGTGCCAGCAGGAACAGGGGCATCGAATATGGCTACACCTTC CASRNRGIEYGYTF
TRBJ1-6 - TRBV2 TRBD1 TGTGCCAGCAGTTGGGACAGGGATAATTCACCCCTCCACTTT CASSWDRDNSPLHF
TRBJ2-2 - TRBV11-3 - TGTGCCAGCAGCCTCAGGGGGACCGGGACTCCCACCGGGGAGCTGTTTTTT CASSLRGTGTPTGELFF
TRBJ1-3 - TRBV7-8 - TGTGCCAGCAGCCCCGGGCCGGGGACTGGAAACACCATATATTTT CASSPGPGTGNTIYF
TRBJ1-4 - TRBV28 TRBD1 TGTGCCAGCAGTTTTCCCAGGGGGCGTAATGAAAAACTGTTTTTT CASSFPRGRNEKLFF
TRBJ1-4 - TRBV7-2 - TGTGCCAGCAGCCGCCCGACGGGGGGGGAACTGTTTTTT CASSRPTGGELFF